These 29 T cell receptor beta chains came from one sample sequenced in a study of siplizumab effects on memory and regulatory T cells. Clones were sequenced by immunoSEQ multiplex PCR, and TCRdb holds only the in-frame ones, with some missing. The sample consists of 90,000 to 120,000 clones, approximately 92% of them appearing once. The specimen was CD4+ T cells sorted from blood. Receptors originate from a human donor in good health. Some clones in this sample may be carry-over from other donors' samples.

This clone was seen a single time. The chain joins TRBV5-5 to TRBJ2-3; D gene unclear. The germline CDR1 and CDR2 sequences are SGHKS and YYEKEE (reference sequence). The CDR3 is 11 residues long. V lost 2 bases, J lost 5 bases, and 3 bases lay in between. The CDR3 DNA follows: TGTGCCAGCAGCTTCGGAGATACGCAGTATTTT. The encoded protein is CASSFGDTQYF.

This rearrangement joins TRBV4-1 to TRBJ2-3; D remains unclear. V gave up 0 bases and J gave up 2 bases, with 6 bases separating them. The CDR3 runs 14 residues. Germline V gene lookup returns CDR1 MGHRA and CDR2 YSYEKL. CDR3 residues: CASSQDADTDTQYF. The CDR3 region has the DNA TGCGCCAGCAGCCAAGATGCTGACACAGATACGCAGTATTTT.

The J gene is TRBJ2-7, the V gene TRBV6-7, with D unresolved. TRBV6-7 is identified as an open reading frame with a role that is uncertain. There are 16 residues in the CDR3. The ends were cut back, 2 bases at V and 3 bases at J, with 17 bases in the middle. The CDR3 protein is CASSYPAPLNRYEQYF. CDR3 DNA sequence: TGTGCCAGCAGTTACCCTGCGCCACTGAACCGCTACGAGCAGTACTTC.

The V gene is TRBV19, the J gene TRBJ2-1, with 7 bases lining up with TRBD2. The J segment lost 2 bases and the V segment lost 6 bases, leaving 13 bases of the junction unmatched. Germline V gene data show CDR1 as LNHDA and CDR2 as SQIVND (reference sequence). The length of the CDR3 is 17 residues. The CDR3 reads CASSQFDGGGAYNEQFF. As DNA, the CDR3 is TGTGCCAGTAGCCAATTTGATGGCGGGGGAGCCTACAATGAGCAGTTCTTC.

The CDR3 is CASTAQRGETQYF. CDR3 nucleotide sequence: TGCGCCAGCACCGCACAAAGGGGGGAGACCCAGTACTTC. This chain connects TRBV5-1 to TRBJ2-5; tentatively, D is TRBD1 (6 bases). CDR1 and CDR2 (germline): SGHRS, YFSETQ. V dropped 6 bases and J dropped 5 bases, with 14 bases sitting between them. The CDR3 totals 13 residues. Based on the CDR3 plus reference TRBV5-1 and TRBJ2-5, the full variable domain is KAGVTQTPRYLIKTRGQQVTLSCSPISGHRSVSWYQQTPGQGLQFLFEYFSETQRNKGNFPGRFSGRQFSNSRSEMNVSTLELGDSALYLCASTAQRGETQYFGPGTRLLVL.

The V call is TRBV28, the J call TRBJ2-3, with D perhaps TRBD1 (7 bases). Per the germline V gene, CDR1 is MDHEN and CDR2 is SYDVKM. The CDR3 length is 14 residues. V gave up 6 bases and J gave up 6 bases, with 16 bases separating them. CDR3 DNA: TGTGCCAGCAGAACCCAGGGGGAGGCGGATACGCAGTATTTT. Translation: CASRTQGEADTQYF. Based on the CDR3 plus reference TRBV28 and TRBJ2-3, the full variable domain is DVKVTQSSRYLVKRTGEKVFLECVQDMDHENMFWYRQDPGLGLRLIYFSYDVKMKEKGDIPEGYSVSREKKERFSLILESASTNQTSMYLCASRTQGEADTQYFGPGTRLTVL.

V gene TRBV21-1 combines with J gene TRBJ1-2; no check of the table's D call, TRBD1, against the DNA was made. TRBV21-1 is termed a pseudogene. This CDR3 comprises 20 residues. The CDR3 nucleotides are TGTGCCAGCAGCAAACAGGGGACAGGGGACGATGCCCCCAATACCTATGGCTACACCTTC. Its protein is CASSKQGTGDDAPNTYGYTF.

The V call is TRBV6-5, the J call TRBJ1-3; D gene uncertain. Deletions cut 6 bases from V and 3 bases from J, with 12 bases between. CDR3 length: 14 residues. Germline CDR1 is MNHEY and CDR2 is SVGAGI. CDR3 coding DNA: TGTGCCAGCAGGACATGGGGAAGTGGAAACACCATATATTTT. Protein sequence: CASRTWGSGNTIYF.

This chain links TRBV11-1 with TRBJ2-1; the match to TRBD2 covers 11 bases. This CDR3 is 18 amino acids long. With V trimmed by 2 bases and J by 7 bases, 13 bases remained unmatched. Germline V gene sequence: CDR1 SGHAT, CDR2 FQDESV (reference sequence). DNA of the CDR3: TGTGCCAGCAGCTTACAGCTAGCGGGAGGAGGAGAAAGGAATGAGCAGTTCTTC. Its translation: CASSLQLAGGGERNEQFF.

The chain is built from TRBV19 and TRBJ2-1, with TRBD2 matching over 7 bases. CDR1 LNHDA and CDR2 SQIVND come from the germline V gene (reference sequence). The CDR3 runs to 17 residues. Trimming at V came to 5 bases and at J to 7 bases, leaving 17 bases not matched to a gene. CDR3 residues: CASSPLLGGPTENEQFF. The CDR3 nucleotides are TGTGCCAGTAGTCCCCTATTGGGAGGGCCAACGGAGAATGAGCAGTTCTTC.

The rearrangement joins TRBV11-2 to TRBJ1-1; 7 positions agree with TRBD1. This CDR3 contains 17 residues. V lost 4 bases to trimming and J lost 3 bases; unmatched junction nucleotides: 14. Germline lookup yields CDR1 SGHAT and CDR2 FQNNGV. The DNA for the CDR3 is TGTGCCAGCAGCTCGGGAGGGAGAGGGGGCCCTGACACTGAAGCTTTCTTT. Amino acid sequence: CASSSGGRGGPDTEAFF.

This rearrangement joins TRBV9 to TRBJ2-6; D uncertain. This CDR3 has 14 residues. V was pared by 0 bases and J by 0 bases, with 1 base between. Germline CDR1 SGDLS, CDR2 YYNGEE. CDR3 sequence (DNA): TGTGCCAGCAGCGTAGACTCTGGGGCCAACGTCCTGACTTTC. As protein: CASSVDSGANVLTF.

The CDR3 DNA follows: TGTGCCAGCAGCTCCCTCGGGGGGACTGGGGCCAACGTCCTGACTTTC. Its protein is CASSSLGGTGANVLTF. This chain joins TRBV9 and TRBJ2-6, with 7 nucleotides matching TRBD2. Germline assignment: CDR1 SGDLS and CDR2 YYNGEE. V lost 4 bases, J lost 2 bases, and 6 bases stayed unmatched. CDR3 size: 16 residues.

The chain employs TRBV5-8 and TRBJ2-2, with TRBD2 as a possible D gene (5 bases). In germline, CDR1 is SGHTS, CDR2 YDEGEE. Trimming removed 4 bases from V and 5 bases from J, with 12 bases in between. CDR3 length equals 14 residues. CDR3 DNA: TGTGCCAGCAGCCGTCGAGCGGCGACCGGGGAGCTGTTTTTT. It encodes CASSRRAATGELFF.

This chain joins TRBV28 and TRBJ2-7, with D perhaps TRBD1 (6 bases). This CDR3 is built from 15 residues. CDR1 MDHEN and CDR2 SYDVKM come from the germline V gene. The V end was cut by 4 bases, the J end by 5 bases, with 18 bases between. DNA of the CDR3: TGTGCCAGCAGTTATCAGGGGCGCAAAAGTGACGAGCAGTACTTC. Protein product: CASSYQGRKSDEQYF.

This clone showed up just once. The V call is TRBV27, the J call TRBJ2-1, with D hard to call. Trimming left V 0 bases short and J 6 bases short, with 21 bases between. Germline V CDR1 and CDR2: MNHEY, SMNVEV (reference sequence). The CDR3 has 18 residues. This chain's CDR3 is CASSLSPYRGVERNEQFF. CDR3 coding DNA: TGTGCCAGCAGTTTATCCCCATACCGCGGTGTAGAACGCAATGAGCAGTTCTTC.

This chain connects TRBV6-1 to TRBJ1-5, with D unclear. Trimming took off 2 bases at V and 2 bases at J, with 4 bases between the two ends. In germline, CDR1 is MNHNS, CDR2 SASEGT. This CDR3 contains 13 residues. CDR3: CASSERGNQPQHF. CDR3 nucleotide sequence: TGTGCCAGCAGTGAACGGGGCAATCAGCCCCAGCATTTT.

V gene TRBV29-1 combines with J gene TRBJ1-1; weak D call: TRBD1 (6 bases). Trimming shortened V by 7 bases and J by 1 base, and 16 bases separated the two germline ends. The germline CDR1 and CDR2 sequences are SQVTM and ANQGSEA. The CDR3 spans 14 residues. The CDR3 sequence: CSARPPGENTEAFF. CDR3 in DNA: TGCAGCGCAAGGCCACCAGGGGAGAACACTGAAGCTTTCTTT. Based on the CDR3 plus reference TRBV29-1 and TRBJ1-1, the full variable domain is SAVISQKPSRDICQRGTSLTIQCQVDSQVTMMFWYRQQPGQSLTLIATANQGSEATYESGFVIDKFPISRPNLTFSTLTVSNMSPEDSSIYLCSARPPGENTEAFFGQGTRLTVV.

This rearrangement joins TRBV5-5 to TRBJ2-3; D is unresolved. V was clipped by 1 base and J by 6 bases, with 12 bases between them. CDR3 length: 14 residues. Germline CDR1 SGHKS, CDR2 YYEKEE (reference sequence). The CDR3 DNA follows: TGTGCCAGCAGCTTGCTAGATTCGGAGGATACGCAGTATTTT. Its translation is CASSLLDSEDTQYF. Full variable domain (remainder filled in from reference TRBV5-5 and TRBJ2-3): DAGVTQSPTHLIKTRGQQVTLRCSPISGHKSVSWYQQVLGQGPQFIFQYYEKEERGRGNFPDRFSARQFPNYSSELNVNALLLGDSALYLCASSLLDSEDTQYFGPGTRLTVL.

CDR3 nucleotides: TGCGCCAGCAGCTCGCTACAGGTCCCGCCCCAGCATTTT. This gives the protein CASSSLQVPPQHF. This chain links TRBV5-1 with TRBJ1-5, with TRBD1 as a possible D gene (5 bases). CDR1 and CDR2 (germline): SGHRS, YFSETQ. This CDR3 contains 13 residues. V was pared by 3 bases and J by 9 bases, with 13 bases between.

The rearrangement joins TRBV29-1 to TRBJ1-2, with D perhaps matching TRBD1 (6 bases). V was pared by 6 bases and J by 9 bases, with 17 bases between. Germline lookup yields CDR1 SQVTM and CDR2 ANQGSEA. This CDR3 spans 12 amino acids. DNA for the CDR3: TGCAGCGTCGGGACATCGGGTGGGAGCTACACCTTC. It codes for CSVGTSGGSYTF.

CDR3 coding DNA: TGTGCCAGCAGTTACCCGGGGGATAATTCACCCCTCCACTTT. It specifies CASSYPGDNSPLHF. The chain combines TRBV6-5 with TRBJ1-6, with TRBD1 as a possible D gene (5 bases). CDR3 length: 14 amino acids. Between the trimmed V and J ends, which lost 2 bases and 5 bases, there was a span of 7 bases. In germline, CDR1 is MNHEY, CDR2 SVGAGI.

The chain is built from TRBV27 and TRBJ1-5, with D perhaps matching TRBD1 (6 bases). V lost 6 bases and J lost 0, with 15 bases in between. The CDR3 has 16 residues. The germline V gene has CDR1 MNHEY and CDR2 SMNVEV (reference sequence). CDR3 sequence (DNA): TGTGCCAGCAGCCGGGACAATCCTTATAGCAATCAGCCCCAGCATTTT. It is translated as CASSRDNPYSNQPQHF.

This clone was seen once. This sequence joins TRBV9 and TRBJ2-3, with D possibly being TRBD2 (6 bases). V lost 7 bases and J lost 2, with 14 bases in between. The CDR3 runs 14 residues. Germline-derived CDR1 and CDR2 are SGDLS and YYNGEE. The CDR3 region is CASRRGSSTDTQYF. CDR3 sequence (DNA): TGTGCCAGCCGACGGGGGAGCTCCACAGATACGCAGTATTTT. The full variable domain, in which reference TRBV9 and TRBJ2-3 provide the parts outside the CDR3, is DSGVTQTPKHLITATGQRVTLRCSPRSGDLSVYWYQQSLDQGLQFLIQYYNGEERAKGNILERFSAQQFPDLHSELNLSSLELGDSALYFCASRRGSSTDTQYFGPGTRLTVL.

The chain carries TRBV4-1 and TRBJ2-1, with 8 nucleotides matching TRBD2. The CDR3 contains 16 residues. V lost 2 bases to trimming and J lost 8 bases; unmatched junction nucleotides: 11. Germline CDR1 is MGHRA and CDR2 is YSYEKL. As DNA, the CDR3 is TGCGCCAGCAGCCAACCGAGGCAGGGGACTAGGGATGAGCAGTTCTTC. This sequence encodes CASSQPRQGTRDEQFF.

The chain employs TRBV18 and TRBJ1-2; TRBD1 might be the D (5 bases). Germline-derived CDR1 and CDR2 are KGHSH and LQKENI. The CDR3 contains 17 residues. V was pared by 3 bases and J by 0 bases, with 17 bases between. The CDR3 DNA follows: TGTGCCAGCTCACCTCGGACTTTGGGGGAAGCTAACTATGGCTACACCTTC. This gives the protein CASSPRTLGEANYGYTF.

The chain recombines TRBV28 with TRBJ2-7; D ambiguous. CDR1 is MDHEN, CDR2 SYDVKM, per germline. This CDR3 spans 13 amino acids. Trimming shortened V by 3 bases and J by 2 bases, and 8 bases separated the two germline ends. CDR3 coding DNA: TGTGCCAGCAGTTTCCCGGGTGCCTACGAGCAGTACTTC. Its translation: CASSFPGAYEQYF.

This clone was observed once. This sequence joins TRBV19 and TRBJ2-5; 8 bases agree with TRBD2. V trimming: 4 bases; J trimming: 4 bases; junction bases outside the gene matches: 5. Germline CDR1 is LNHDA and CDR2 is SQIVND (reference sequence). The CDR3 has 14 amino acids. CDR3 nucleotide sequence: TGTGCCAGTAGTACCCCCCGGGGGGGAGAGACCCAGTACTTC. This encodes CASSTPRGGETQYF.

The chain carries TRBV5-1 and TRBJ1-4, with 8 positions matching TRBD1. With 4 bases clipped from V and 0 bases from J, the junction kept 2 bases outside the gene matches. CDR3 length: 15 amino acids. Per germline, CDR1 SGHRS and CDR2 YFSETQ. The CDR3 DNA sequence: TGCGCCAGCAGCCAGGGGGCCGCAACTAATGAAAAACTGTTTTTT. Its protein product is CASSQGAATNEKLFF. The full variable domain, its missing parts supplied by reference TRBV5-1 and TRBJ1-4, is KAGVTQTPRYLIKTRGQQVTLSCSPISGHRSVSWYQQTPGQGLQFLFEYFSETQRNKGNFPGRFSGRQFSNSRSEMNVSTLELGDSALYLCASSQGAATNEKLFFGSGTQLSVL.